This T cell receptor (beta chain) was found in a study of OX40 agonist ivuxolimab in advanced cancers. This clone has just one count. Profiling relied on immunoSEQ multiplex PCR, and the TCRdb table lists in-frame clones only, not all of them. The sample contains around 94,000 clones, roughly 89% of which appear only once. From germline, CDR1 is SGHTA and CDR2 FQGTGA. V lost 1 base and J 4 bases, leaving 8 bases between the germline ends. The CDR3 runs to 14 residues. The V gene is TRBV7-3, the J gene TRBJ2-1; D might be TRBD2 (5 bases). The origin of this receptor is an adult with an advanced solid tumor such as melanoma, head and neck, liver or kidney cancer. The sequences come from CD4+ or CD8+ T cells sorted from blood, collected in a trial of the OX40 agonist ivuxolimab. The CDR3 nucleotides are TGTGCCAGCAGCTTAAAGGGAGCGTACAATGAGCAGTTCTTC. Protein sequence: CASSLKGAYNEQFF.